This TCR beta chain was recovered during a study of patients and donors after allogeneic stem cell transplantation. This CDR3 has 15 residues. Trimming took off 1 base at V and 0 bases at J, with 9 bases between the two ends. The germline gives CDR1 MNHEY, CDR2 SMNVEV (reference sequence). Each CDR3 protein gets one entry after TCRdb re-called the RT-PCR reads with MiXCR. The sample yields about 150,000 distinct CDR3 sequences, about two fifths seen once. Sequenced sample: blood, either unsorted or a sorted T cell fraction (not recorded which). The receptor was derived from a human donor who was either an allogeneic HSCT recipient or a stem cell or donor lymphocyte infusion donor (not recorded which). It is not recorded whose cells these are; they may come from a transplant donor. The V and J genes are TRBV27 and TRBJ1-1; D may be TRBD1 (5 bases). Here the CDR3 reads CASSLYGGMNTEAFF. CDR3 DNA sequence: TGTGCCAGCAGTTTATACGGGGGTATGAACACTGAAGCTTTCTTT.